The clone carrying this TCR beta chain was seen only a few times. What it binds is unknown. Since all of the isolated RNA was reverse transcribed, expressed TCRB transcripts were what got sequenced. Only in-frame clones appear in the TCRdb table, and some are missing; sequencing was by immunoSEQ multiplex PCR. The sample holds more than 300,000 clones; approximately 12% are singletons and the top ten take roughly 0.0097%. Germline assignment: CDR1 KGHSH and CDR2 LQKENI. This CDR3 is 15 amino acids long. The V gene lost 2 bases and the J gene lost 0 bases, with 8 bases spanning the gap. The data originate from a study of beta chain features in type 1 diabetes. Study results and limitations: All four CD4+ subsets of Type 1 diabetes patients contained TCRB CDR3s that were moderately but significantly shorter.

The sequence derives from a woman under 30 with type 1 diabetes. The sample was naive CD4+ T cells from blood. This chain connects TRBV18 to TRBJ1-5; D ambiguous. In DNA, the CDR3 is TGTGCCAGCTCACCAAGAGGGATTAGCAATCAGCCCCAGCATTTT. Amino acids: CASSPRGISNQPQHF.